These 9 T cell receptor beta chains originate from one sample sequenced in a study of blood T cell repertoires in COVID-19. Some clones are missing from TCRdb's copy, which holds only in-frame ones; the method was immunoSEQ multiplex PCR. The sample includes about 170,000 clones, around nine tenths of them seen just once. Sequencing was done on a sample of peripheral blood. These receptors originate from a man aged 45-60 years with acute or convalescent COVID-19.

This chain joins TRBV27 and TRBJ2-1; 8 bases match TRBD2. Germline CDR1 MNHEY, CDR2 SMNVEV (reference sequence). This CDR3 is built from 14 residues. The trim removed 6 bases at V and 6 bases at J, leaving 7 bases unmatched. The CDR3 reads CASRPGLVGNEQFF. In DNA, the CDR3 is TGTGCCAGCAGACCGGGACTAGTGGGCAATGAGCAGTTCTTC.

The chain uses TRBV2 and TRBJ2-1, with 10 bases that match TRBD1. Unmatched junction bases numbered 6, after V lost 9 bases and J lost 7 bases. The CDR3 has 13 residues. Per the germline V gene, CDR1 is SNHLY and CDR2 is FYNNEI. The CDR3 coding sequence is TGTGCCAGTATAAGGGACAGGGGAAATGAGCAGTTCTTC. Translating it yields CASIRDRGNEQFF.

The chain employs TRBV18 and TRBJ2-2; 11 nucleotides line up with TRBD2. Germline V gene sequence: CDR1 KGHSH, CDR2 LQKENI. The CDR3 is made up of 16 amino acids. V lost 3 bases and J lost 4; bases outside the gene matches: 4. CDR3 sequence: CASSPGTSGFTGELFF. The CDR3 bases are TGTGCCAGCTCACCTGGGACTAGCGGATTCACCGGGGAGCTGTTTTTT.

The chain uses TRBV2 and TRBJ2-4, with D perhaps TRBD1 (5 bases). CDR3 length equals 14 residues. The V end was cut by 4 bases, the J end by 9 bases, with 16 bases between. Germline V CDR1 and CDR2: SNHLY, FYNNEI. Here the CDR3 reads CASSGDGQRPIQYF. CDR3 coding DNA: TGTGCCAGCAGTGGTGACGGACAAAGGCCCATTCAGTACTTC.

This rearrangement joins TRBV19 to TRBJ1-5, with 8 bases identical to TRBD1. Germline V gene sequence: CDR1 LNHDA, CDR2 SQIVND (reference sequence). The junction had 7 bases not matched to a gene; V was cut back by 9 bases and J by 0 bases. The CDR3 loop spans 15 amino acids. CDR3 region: CASRDRRNSNQPQHF. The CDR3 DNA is TGTGCCAGCCGGGACAGGCGAAATAGCAATCAGCCCCAGCATTTT.

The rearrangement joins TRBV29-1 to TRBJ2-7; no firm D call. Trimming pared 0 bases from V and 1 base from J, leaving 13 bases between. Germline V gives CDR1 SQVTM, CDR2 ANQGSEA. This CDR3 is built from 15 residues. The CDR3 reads CSVEDRATASYEQYF. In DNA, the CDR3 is TGCAGCGTTGAAGATCGAGCGACTGCTTCCTACGAGCAGTACTTC.

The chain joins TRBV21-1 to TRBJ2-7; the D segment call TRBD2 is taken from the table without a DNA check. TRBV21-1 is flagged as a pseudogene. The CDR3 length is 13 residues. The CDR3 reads CASSKVNSNEQYF. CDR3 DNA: TGTGCCAGCAGCAAAGTTAATAGTAACGAGCAGTACTTC.

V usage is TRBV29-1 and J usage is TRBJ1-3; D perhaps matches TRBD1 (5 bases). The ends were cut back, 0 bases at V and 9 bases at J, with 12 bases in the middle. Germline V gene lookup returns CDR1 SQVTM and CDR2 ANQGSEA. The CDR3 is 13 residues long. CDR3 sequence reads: CSVEEAEGLTIYF. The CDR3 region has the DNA TGCAGCGTTGAAGAGGCGGAGGGGCTCACCATATATTTT.

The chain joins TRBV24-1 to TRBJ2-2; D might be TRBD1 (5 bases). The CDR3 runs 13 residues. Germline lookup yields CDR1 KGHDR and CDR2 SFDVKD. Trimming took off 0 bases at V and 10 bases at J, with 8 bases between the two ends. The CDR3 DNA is TGTGCCACCAGTGATTTGGACAGCCTGGAGCTGTTTTTT. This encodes CATSDLDSLELFF.